The rows below give T cell receptor beta chains drawn from one sample of a study of cytomegalovirus exposure and HLA in healthy donors. This table comes from immunoSEQ multiplex PCR, and its TCRdb copy is limited to in-frame clones, with some not included. The sample consists of about 160,000 clones, around 80% of them appearing once. What was sequenced was PBMCs. The receptors derive from a woman aged 25 to 39 in good health and CMV-seropositive. CDR3s include the opening cysteine and the closing phenylalanine or tryptophan. D genes are given only for firm matches. The listing skips clone size in some rows; elsewhere it reads once, few, many or a size class.

D	J	size	V	CDR3	DNA
-	TRBJ1-3	once	TRBV6-1	CASKGGTGNTIYF	TGTGCCAGCAAGGGGGGGACTGGAAACACCATATATTTT
TRBD2	TRBJ2-2	few	TRBV14	CASSQIYSLAGKAGELFF	TGTGCCAGCAGCCAAATCTATTCACTAGCGGGGAAAGCCGGGGAGCTGTTTTTT
-	TRBJ2-2	-	TRBV7-9	CASNRQRNTGELFF	TGTGCCAGCAATCGACAGAGGAACACCGGGGAGCTGTTTTTT
TRBD2	TRBJ2-3	-	TRBV6-1	CASSEATSGGARDTQYF	TGTGCCAGCAGTGAAGCTACTAGCGGGGGGGCCAGGGATACGCAGTATTTT
-	TRBJ1-6	once	TRBV6-5	CASSPPGSNSPLHF	TGTGCCAGCAGTCCACCGGGATCTAATTCACCCCTCCACTTT
TRBD2	TRBJ2-5	-	TRBV9	CASSPWGAGGETQYF	TGTGCCAGCAGCCCCTGGGGAGCGGGGGGGGAGACCCAGTACTTC
TRBD2	TRBJ2-1	-	TRBV7-3	CASSLSAGVYNEQFF	TGTGCCAGCAGCTTATCAGCGGGGGTCTACAATGAGCAGTTCTTC
TRBD1	TRBJ2-2	-	TRBV7-7	CASSRDHPGQVNTGELFF	TGTGCCAGCAGCCGTGATCATCCGGGACAGGTGAACACCGGGGAGCTGTTTTTT
TRBD2	TRBJ2-5	-	TRBV5-4	CASSLLSGARGETQYF	TGTGCCAGCAGCCTGCTAAGCGGGGCTCGGGGGGAGACCCAGTACTTC
TRBD1	TRBJ2-7	-	TRBV6-1	CASSEGAGGFYEQYF	TGTGCCAGCAGTGAAGGTGCAGGGGGCTTCTACGAGCAGTACTTC
-	TRBJ2-2	-	TRBV6-6	CASRNGANGELFF	TGTGCCAGCAGGAACGGAGCCAACGGGGAGCTGTTTTTT
-	TRBJ1-2	-	TRBV18	CASSPQTEHGYTF	TGTGCCAGCTCACCACAGACAGAGCATGGCTACACCTTC
TRBD1	TRBJ1-2	once	TRBV28	CAIKDRVNYGYTF	TGTGCCATCAAGGACAGGGTCAACTATGGCTACACCTTC
-	TRBJ1-1	-	TRBV29-1	CSVVGQANTEAFF	TGCAGCGTTGTAGGCCAGGCCAACACTGAAGCTTTCTTT
-	TRBJ1-1	-	TRBV6-1	CASRKDGDTEAFF	TGTGCCAGCAGGAAAGACGGGGACACTGAAGCTTTCTTT
TRBD1	TRBJ2-1	-	TRBV2	CASSGHPWTGGDEQFF	TGTGCCAGCAGTGGCCACCCTTGGACAGGGGGCGATGAGCAGTTCTTC